These T cell receptor beta chains were read from a single sample in a study of CD8 T cells in ankylosing spondylitis. TCRdb ran MiXCR on the 5' RACE reads and lists one entry per CDR3 protein. In the table there are hundreds of thousands of distinct CDR3 sequences, roughly 15% of which are singletons. The material sequenced was blood, either unsorted or a sorted T cell fraction (not recorded which). These receptors all stem from a male donor with ankylosing spondylitis. Each CDR3 is given with its conserved first and last residue. The order of the fields is J gene, V gene, clone size, CDR3 protein. Size is stated for part of the rows, as once, few or many counts, or as a class when the clone is expanded.

TRBJ2-5,TRBV27,few,CASSPTLLAGRQETQYF
TRBJ1-5,TRBV23-1,few,CASSPTGRRVRINQPQHF
TRBJ1-6,TRBV15,many,CATSRYRKPNSPLHF
TRBJ2-3,TRBV11-2,many,CASSQTSVRDTQYF
TRBJ2-2,TRBV5-1,few,CASSSGQGIDTGELFF
TRBJ2-2,TRBV24-1,NA,CATSDRDRGSTGELFF
TRBJ2-2,TRBV25-1,few,CASSEYIAGTANTGELFF
TRBJ1-5,TRBV30,few,CAWSSILNQPQHF
TRBJ2-2,TRBV20-1,NA,CSAMGTSGDYTGELFF
TRBJ1-1,TRBV5-1,few,CASSLDPRLGTEAFF
TRBJ1-1,TRBV20-1,few,CSARAPFYRQGRRTEAFF
TRBJ1-2,TRBV6-1,once,CASSQVPGPGPPAGCTF
TRBJ2-2,TRBV12-3/TRBV12-4,few,CASRKALFNTGELFF
TRBJ2-7,TRBV6-5,few,CASSFQGTQYEQYF
TRBJ1-5,TRBV6-1,NA,CASSQTQGQPQHF
TRBJ1-3,TRBV12-3/TRBV12-4,many,CASNHRRLSGNTIYF
TRBJ2-1,TRBV5-6,few,CASSRTSTSGSPRVF
TRBJ2-5,TRBV12-3/TRBV12-4,few,CASSVRLGLETQYF
TRBJ2-1,TRBV20-1,NA,CSVNSATNYNEQFF
TRBJ2-4,TRBV7-2,NA,CASSLAATLGNIQYF
TRBJ2-7,TRBV6-1,once,CASASPGRSYEQYF
TRBJ2-1,TRBV5-1,many,CASSFLIGLAINEQFF
TRBJ1-6,TRBV7-9,NA,CASSLLTGVNSPLHF
TRBJ2-3,TRBV20-1,few,CSATATADTQYF
TRBJ1-1,TRBV15,NA,CATSEQGHGAFF
TRBJ2-3,TRBV7-9,NA,CASSLQTLSTDTQYF
TRBJ2-1,TRBV9,NA,CASSVESSGSNEQFF
TRBJ1-1,TRBV11-3,NA,CASSPDRKVRNTEAFF
TRBJ2-3,TRBV14,few,CASSRGLNTQYF
TRBJ2-5,TRBV14,NA,CASSQEAGRMEETQYF
TRBJ1-1,TRBV5-1,few,CASSRALGNTEAFF
TRBJ2-1,TRBV12-3/TRBV12-4,many,CASSLPGRVNEQFF